These 6 T cell receptor beta chains were sequenced from one sample in a study of control samples from healthy donors and cancer patients (TCRdb year 2020). The library was made by the immunoSEQ multiplex PCR assay. The clones in this table, taken by TCRdb from immuneACCESS, are in-frame only. Not every clone is retained; where verified, under half of the shortfall comes from an unresolved V gene, and the cause of the rest is unknown. The sample table holds 130,000 or so clones, of which about 90% were seen once. The ten top clones hold under 9% of the sample. Sequencing was done on a sample of blood. These receptors all come from a man younger than 35 in good health.

The gene calls are TRBV7-9 and TRBJ2-1, with a weak D call TRBD1 (6 bases). Germline V lookup: CDR1 SEHNR, CDR2 FQNEAQ (reference sequence). V was trimmed by 3 bases and J by 3 bases, leaving 9 bases between them. This CDR3 region has 14 residues. The CDR3 reads CASSFGTSYNEQFF. The DNA for the CDR3 is TGTGCCAGCAGCTTCGGGACAAGCTACAATGAGCAGTTCTTC.

The chain employs TRBV4-1 and TRBJ1-6; D is perhaps TRBD1 (6 bases). V lost 4 bases and J lost 7, with 17 bases in between. Germline-derived CDR1 and CDR2 are MGHRA and YSYEKL. This CDR3 comprises 16 residues. CDR3 in DNA: TGCGCCAGCAGCCTTGGACAGCTTAAGGGCAATTCACCCCTCCACTTT. This gives the protein CASSLGQLKGNSPLHF.

This sequence joins TRBV5-4 and TRBJ2-7, with unresolved D. Germline CDR1 and CDR2: SGHNT and YYREEE (reference sequence). The CDR3 contains 14 residues. Trimming pared 4 bases from V and 0 bases from J, leaving 11 bases between. This chain's CDR3 is CASSQTVSSYEQYF. CDR3 DNA sequence: TGTGCCAGCAGCCAGACGGTTAGCTCCTACGAGCAGTACTTC.

The rearrangement uses TRBV2 and TRBJ1-1; unclear D gene. V shed 8 bases and J shed 5 bases, with 12 bases lying between them. The CDR3 totals 12 residues. From germline, CDR1 is SNHLY and CDR2 FYNNEI. CDR3 in amino acids: CASRWGETEAFF. The CDR3 DNA follows: TGTGCCAGCCGCTGGGGTGAAACTGAAGCTTTCTTT.

The chain joins TRBV18 to TRBJ1-1, with 12 bases fitting TRBD1. Trimming removed 3 bases from V and 6 bases from J; junction bases left unmatched: 2. This CDR3 region has 14 residues. CDR1 is KGHSH and CDR2 is LQKENI in the germline V gene. CDR3 bases: TGTGCCAGCTCACCCCGGGACAGGGGGCCTGAAGCTTTCTTT. Its protein product is CASSPRDRGPEAFF.

The chain employs TRBV3-1 (or the pseudogene TRBV3-2) and TRBJ2-2; D perhaps matches TRBD2 (6 bases). CDR3 length equals 14 residues. Looked up from germline, CDR1 is LGHDT and CDR2 is YNNKEL (reference sequence). V lost 4 bases and J 6 bases, leaving 12 bases between the germline ends. In DNA, the CDR3 is TGTGCCAGCAGCCCCCATCCGGGAGCCGGGGAGCTGTTTTTT. It codes for CASSPHPGAGELFF.